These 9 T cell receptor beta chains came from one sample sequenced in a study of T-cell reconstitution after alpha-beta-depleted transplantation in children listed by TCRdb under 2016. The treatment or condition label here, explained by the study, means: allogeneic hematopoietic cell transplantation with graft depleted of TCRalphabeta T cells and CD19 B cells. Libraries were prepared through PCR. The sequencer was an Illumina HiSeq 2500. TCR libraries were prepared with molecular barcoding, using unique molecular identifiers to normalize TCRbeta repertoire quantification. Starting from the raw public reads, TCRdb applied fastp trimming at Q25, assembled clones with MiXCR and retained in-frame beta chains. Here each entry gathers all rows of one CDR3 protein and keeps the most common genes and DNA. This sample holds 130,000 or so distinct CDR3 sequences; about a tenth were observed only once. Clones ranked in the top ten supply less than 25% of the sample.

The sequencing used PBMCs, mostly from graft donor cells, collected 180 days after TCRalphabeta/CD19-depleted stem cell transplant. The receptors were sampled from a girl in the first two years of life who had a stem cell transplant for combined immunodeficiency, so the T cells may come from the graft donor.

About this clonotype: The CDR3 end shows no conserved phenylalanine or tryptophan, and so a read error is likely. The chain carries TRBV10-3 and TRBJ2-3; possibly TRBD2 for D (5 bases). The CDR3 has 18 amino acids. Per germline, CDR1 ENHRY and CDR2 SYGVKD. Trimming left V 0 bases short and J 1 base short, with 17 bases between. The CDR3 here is CAISESRVAGLGTDTQYL. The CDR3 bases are TGTGCCATCAGTGAGTCGCGAGTGGCAGGACTCGGCACAGATACGCAGTATCTT.

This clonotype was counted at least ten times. The CDR3 DNA is TGTGCCAGCAGCTTCACCGGGTCCCAAGGCGATACGCAGTATTTT. Translating it yields CASSFTGSQGDTQYF. This chain uses TRBV5-5 with TRBJ2-3; D unclear. V was clipped by 2 bases and J by 6 bases, with 16 bases between them. The CDR3 has 15 amino acids. CDR1 is SGHKS, CDR2 YYEKEE, per germline (reference sequence).

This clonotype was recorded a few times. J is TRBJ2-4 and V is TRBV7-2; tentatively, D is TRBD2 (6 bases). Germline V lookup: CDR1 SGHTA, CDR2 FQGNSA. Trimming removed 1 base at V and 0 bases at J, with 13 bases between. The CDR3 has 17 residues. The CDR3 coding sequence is TGTGCCAGCAGCTTAGGGGGGGTAGGAATAGCCAAAAACATTCAGTACTTC. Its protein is CASSLGGVGIAKNIQYF. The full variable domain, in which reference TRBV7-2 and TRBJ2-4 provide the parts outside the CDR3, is GAGVSQSPSNKVTEKGKDVELRCDPISGHTALYWYRQSLGQGLEFLIYFQGNSAPDKSGLPSDRFSAERTGGSVSTLTIQRTQQEDSAVYLCASSLGGVGIAKNIQYFGAGTRLSVL.

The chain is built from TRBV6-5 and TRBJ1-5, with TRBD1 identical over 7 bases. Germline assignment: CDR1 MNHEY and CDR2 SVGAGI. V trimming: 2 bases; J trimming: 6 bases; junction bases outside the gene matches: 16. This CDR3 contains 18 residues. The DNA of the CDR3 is TGTGCCAGCAGTTACCGTCCGCCAGGGGGAGGCTTGGTTCAGCCCCAGCATTTT. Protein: CASSYRPPGGGLVQPQHF.

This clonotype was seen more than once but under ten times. CDR3 nucleotide sequence: TGCAGTGCTAGGACAGGAAACCAGCCCCAGCATTTT. This encodes CSARTGNQPQHF. J is TRBJ1-5 and V is TRBV20-1, with a tentative D call TRBD1 (6 bases). V lost 3 bases and J lost 7, with 10 bases in between. There are 12 residues in the CDR3. The germline V gene encodes CDR1 DFQATT and CDR2 SNEGSKA (reference sequence).

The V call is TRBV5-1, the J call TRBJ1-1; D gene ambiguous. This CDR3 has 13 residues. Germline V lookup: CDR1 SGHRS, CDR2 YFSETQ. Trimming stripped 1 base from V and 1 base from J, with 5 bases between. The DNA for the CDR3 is TGCGCCAGCAGCTTGAACAGGAACACTGAAGCTTTCTTT. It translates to CASSLNRNTEAFF.

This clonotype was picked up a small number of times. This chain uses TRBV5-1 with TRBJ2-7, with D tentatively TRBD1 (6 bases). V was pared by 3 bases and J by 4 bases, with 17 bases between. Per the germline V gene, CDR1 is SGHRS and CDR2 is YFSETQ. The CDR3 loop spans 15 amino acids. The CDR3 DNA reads TGCGCCAGCAGCTGGGCCCCGAGAGGGGGTTACGAGCAGTACTTC. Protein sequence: CASSWAPRGGYEQYF.

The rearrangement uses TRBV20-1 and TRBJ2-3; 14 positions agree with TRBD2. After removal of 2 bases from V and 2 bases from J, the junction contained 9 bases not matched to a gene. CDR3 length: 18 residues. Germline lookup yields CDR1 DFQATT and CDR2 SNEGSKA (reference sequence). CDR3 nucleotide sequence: TGCAGTGCTAGAAGGGCCTGGACTAGCGGGAGGTCCACAGATACGCAGTATTTT. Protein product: CSARRAWTSGRSTDTQYF.

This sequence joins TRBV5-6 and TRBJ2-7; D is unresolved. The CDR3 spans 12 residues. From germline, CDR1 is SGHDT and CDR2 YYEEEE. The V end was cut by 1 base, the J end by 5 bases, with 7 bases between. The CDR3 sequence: CASSLSTDEQYF. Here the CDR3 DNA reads TGTGCCAGCAGCTTGTCTACCGACGAGCAGTACTTC.